Sequencing of this TCR beta chain was carried out in a study of T-cell reconstitution after alpha-beta-depleted transplantation in children. This sample's TCRbeta library carried unique molecular identifier barcodes. MiXCR, applied by TCRdb to the PCR reads, yields one record per CDR3 protein. Here the sample spans approximately 420,000 distinct CDR3 sequences, 9.5% to 13% being singletons. The TCR sequence derives from a human donor who donated a stem cell graft to a child with acute myeloid leukemia. Specimen: PBMCs from the stem cell graft donor, collected from the stem cell graft.

The CDR3 sequence: CASSLKEGTGFNYGYTF. The CDR3 region has the DNA TGCGCCAGCAGCTTGAAGGAAGGGACAGGCTTTAACTATGGCTACACCTTC. The rearrangement uses TRBV5-1 and TRBJ1-2; 8 bases agree with TRBD1. The CDR3 has 17 residues. Germline lookup yields CDR1 SGHRS and CDR2 YFSETQ. V shed 1 base and J 1 base; nucleotides not matched to a gene: 9.